These 7 T cell receptor beta chains share one sample of origin, sequenced in a study of T cells expressing NK-cell markers (TCRdb year 2020). The library was made by 5' RACE. The listed sequencing device is Illumina HiSeq 2000. With the reads reprocessed by TCRdb, a single entry stands for each CDR3 protein sequence and no DNA is reported. This sample's table contains about 170,000 distinct CDR3 sequences. The top ten constitute over 20% of the sample. The sequenced sample was blood T cells: a sorted CD56 or NKG2C T cell subset, CD4+ or CD8+ T cells, or bulk PBMC T cells (not recorded which). The receptor set was obtained from a man between 18 and 69 years old in good health.

J is TRBJ2-4 and V is TRBV2. Looked up from germline, CDR1 is SNHLY and CDR2 is FYNNEI. The length of the CDR3 is 16 residues. The CDR3 spells CASSGPTLGAKNIQYF.

V and J are TRBV6-1 and TRBJ2-3; TCRdb designates TRBD1, a call that cannot be tested without DNA. The CDR3 consists of 16 residues. Germline lookup yields CDR1 MNHNS and CDR2 SASEGT. CDR3 residues: CASSEFGGQGADTQYF.

CDR3: CASTQMRTGGVDTEAFF. The V gene is TRBV6-1, the J gene TRBJ1-1; no DNA is available, so the TRBD1 call from TCRdb remains unchecked. Per germline, CDR1 MNHNS and CDR2 SASEGT. The CDR3 sequence is 17 residues long.

This sequence joins TRBV6-1 and TRBJ1-1. Per the germline V gene, CDR1 is MNHNS and CDR2 is SASEGT. The CDR3 consists of 14 residues. The CDR3 sequence is CASVREGMNTEAFF.

The V call is TRBV7-8, the J call TRBJ2-2; TCRdb reports TRBD2, a call that lacks DNA to check it against. The CDR3 loop spans 16 amino acids. CDR1 SGHVS and CDR2 FQNEAQ come from the germline V gene. CDR3 sequence reads: CASSPISGGATGELFF.

The chain recombines TRBV6-5 with TRBJ2-1; the D call from TCRdb, TRBD1, cannot be confirmed without DNA. The CDR3 totals 14 residues. The V gene's germline CDR1 is MNHEY and CDR2 SVGAGI. The CDR3 sequence is CASSYRHGTDEQFF.

The V gene is TRBV7-2, the J gene TRBJ1-1. Germline CDR1 reads SGHTA; CDR2 reads FQGNSA. This CDR3 is 15 amino acids long. The CDR3 sequence is CASSLGVFGYTEAFF.